This T cell receptor beta chain derives from a study of type 1 regulatory T cells. Across the study: An in vitro protocol generated T-allo10, a Tr1-enriched, alloantigen-specific CD4 T cell product.

The ends were cut back, 2 bases at V and 14 bases at J, with 18 bases in the middle. The CDR3 sequence is 13 residues long. Per germline, CDR1 SGHVS and CDR2 FNYEAQ. This clonotype has a single count. Its antigen is still unknown. TCRdb redid the calling of the reads with MiXCR, one entry per CDR3 protein. This sample yields 2,500 to 4,000 distinct CDR3 sequences, of which 6.5% to 8.5% are seen a single time; 5.5% to 7.5% belongs to the top ten. Sequenced sample: cultured T cells, either the whole culture or a sorted T cell fraction (not recorded which). The source is a human donor in good health. The chain joins TRBV7-6 to TRBJ1-1; no definite D call. Here the CDR3 DNA reads TGTGCCAGCAGCTTATCGATGAACACTGAAGTATTCTTT. Protein sequence: CASSLSMNTEVFF.